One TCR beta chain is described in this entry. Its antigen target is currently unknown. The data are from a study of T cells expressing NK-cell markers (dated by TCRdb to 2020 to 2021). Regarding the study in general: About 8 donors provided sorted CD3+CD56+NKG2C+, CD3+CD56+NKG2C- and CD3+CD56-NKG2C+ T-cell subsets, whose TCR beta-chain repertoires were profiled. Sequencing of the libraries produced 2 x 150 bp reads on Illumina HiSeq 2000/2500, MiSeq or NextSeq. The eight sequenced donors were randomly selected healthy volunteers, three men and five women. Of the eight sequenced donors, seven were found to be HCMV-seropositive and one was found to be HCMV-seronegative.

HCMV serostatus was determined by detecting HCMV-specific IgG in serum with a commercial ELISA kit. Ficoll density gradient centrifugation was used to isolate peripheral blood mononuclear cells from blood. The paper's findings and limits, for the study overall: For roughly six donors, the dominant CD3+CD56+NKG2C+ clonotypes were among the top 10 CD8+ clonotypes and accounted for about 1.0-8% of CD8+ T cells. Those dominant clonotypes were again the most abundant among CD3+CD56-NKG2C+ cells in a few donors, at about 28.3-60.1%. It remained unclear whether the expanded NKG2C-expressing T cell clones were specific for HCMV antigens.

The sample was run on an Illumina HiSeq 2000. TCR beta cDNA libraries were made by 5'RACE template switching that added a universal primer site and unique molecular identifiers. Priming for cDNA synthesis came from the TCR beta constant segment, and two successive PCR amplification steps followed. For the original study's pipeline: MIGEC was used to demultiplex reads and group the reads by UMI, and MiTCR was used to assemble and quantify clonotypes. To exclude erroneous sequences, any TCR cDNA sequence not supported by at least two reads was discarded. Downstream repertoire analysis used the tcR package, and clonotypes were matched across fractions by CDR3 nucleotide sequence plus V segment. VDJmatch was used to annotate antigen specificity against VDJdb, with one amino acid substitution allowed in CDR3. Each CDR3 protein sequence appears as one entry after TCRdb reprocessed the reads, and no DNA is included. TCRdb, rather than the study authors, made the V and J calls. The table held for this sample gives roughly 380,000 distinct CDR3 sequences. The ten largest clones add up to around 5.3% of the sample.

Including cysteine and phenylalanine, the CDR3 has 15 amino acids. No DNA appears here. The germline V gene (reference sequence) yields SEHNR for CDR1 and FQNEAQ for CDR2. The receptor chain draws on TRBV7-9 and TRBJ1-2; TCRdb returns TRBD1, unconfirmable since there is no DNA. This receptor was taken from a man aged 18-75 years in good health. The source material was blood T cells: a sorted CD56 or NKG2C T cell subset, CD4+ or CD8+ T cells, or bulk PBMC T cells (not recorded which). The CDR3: CASSSSPGGSYGYTF.